The 15 T cell receptor beta chains below all came from one sample that was sequenced in a study of cytomegalovirus exposure and HLA in healthy donors. The PCR employed 60 Vbeta primers together with 13 Jbeta primers. Only in-frame clones appear in the TCRdb table, and some are missing; sequencing was by immunoSEQ multiplex PCR. The top ten clones hold around 1.4% of a sample with some 150,000 clones, about 78% of them seen once. The specimen was PBMCs. All receptors derive from a male donor in good health and CMV-seronegative.

CDR3 DNA sequence: TGTGCCAGCAGTTTCCTCCCAGGGGGCACCTCCTACGAGCAGTACTTC. Translation: CASSFLPGGTSYEQYF. The J gene is TRBJ2-5, the V gene TRBV28; the match to TRBD1 covers 8 bases. The J call may be incorrect, as the DNA end agrees better with TRBJ2-7. CDR3 length equals 16 residues. Per the germline V gene, CDR1 is MDHEN and CDR2 is SYDVKM.

The V and J genes are TRBV2 and TRBJ2-3; 7 positions match TRBD2. CDR1 is SNHLY, CDR2 FYNNEI, per germline. The CDR3 consists of 14 residues. V was clipped by 6 bases and J by 4 bases; unmatched bases: 7. CDR3: CASRGGRGADTQYF. In nucleotides, the CDR3 is TGTGCCAGCAGAGGCGGGAGAGGAGCAGATACGCAGTATTTT.

J is TRBJ1-4 and V is TRBV6-6, with a possible D match to TRBD1 (5 bases). The V end was cut by 6 bases, the J end by 8 bases, with 16 bases between. Germline V gene lookup returns CDR1 MNHNY and CDR2 SVGAGI (reference sequence). The CDR3 loop spans 14 amino acids. CDR3 in DNA: TGTGCCAGCAGCCTGGGGGGGGGTCGAGAAAAACTGTTTTTT. Encoded protein: CASSLGGGREKLFF.

This sequence joins TRBV7-2 and TRBJ1-2, with 11 bases that match TRBD1. With 5 bases clipped from V and 4 bases from J, the junction kept 9 bases outside the gene matches. In germline, CDR1 is SGHTA, CDR2 FQGNSA. The CDR3 length is 16 residues. The CDR3 sequence: CASSPGGGQGAYGYTF. The DNA for the CDR3 is TGTGCCAGCAGCCCAGGGGGCGGACAGGGGGCCTATGGCTACACCTTC.

The CDR3 nucleotides read TGTGCCAGCTCACCACAGGGAGATTCGGGGGAGCAGTACTTC. It is translated as CASSPQGDSGEQYF. The rearrangement joins TRBV18 to TRBJ2-7; D is perhaps TRBD2 (5 bases). Germline V gene lookup returns CDR1 KGHSH and CDR2 LQKENI. CDR3 length: 14 residues. With 1 base removed from V and 7 bases from J, the gap between germline ends came to 14 bases. The whole variable domain, filled in from reference TRBV18 and TRBJ2-7, reads NAGVMQNPRHLVRRRGQEARLRCSPMKGHSHVYWYRQLPEEGLKFMVYLQKENIIDESGMPKERFSAEFPKEGPSILRIQQVVRGDSAAYFCASSPQGDSGEQYFGPGTRLTVT.

The J gene is TRBJ1-5, the V gene TRBV10-3; 8 bases align to TRBD1. After removal of 6 bases from V and 4 bases from J, the junction contained 5 bases not matched to a gene. The CDR3 is made up of 14 amino acids. Looked up from germline, CDR1 is ENHRY and CDR2 is SYGVKD. CDR3 DNA sequence: TGTGCCATCAGCGCGGACAGGGAAAATCAGCCCCAGCATTTT. Its translation is CAISADRENQPQHF.

This sequence joins TRBV28 and TRBJ1-4; D perhaps matches TRBD1 (5 bases). V gave up 7 bases and J gave up 3 bases, with 9 bases separating them. The CDR3 runs to 13 residues. Germline V gene data show CDR1 as MDHEN and CDR2 as SYDVKM. CDR3 region: CASIQGPNEKLFF. DNA for the CDR3: TGTGCCAGCATTCAGGGCCCTAATGAAAAACTGTTTTTT.

This chain links TRBV28 with TRBJ2-5, with a weak D call TRBD1 (5 bases). The CDR3 is 16 residues long. V lost 2 bases and J lost 5, with 18 bases in between. Germline CDR1 reads MDHEN; CDR2 reads SYDVKM. In DNA form, the CDR3 reads TGTGCCAGCAGTTTACTGTCCCCAGGGATAATCGAGACCCAGTACTTC. Its translation: CASSLLSPGIIETQYF. The full variable domain, rest sourced from reference TRBV28 and TRBJ2-5, is DVKVTQSSRYLVKRTGEKVFLECVQDMDHENMFWYRQDPGLGLRLIYFSYDVKMKEKGDIPEGYSVSREKKERFSLILESASTNQTSMYLCASSLLSPGIIETQYFGPGTRLLVL.

This chain links TRBV19 with TRBJ2-5; TRBD1 agrees at 9 bases. The CDR3 has 14 residues. CDR1 and CDR2 (germline): LNHDA, SQIVND (reference sequence). V was pared by 7 bases and J by 5 bases, with 8 bases of the junction left unmatched. DNA for the CDR3: TGTGCCAGTACTACGACAGGGGGTCGTGAGACCCAGTACTTC. It is translated as CASTTTGGRETQYF.

The V and J genes are TRBV28 and TRBJ2-1; 7 bases agree with TRBD1. Germline V gene lookup returns CDR1 MDHEN and CDR2 SYDVKM. V shed 7 bases, J shed 8 bases, and the junction held 17 bases outside the gene matches. The CDR3 covers 16 residues. The chain's CDR3 is CASTDATRGLIDEQFF. CDR3 coding DNA: TGTGCCAGCACCGACGCAACGAGGGGGCTGATCGATGAGCAGTTCTTC.

The chain recombines TRBV7-9 with TRBJ2-1; tentative D call: TRBD2 (6 bases). Looked up from germline, CDR1 is SEHNR and CDR2 is FQNEAQ (reference sequence). The CDR3 is made up of 17 amino acids. Deletions cut 5 bases from V and 0 bases from J, with 17 bases between. CDR3 amino acids: CASSKSSARSSYNEQFF. The CDR3 DNA follows: TGTGCCAGCAGCAAATCTAGCGCCAGGAGCTCCTACAATGAGCAGTTCTTC.

This CDR3 is CASSLEHTGELFF. The CDR3 DNA reads TGTGCCAGCAGCTTGGAGCACACCGGGGAGCTGTTTTTT. The chain combines TRBV5-6 with TRBJ2-2; no clear D. Trimming cost V 0 bases and J 3 bases, with 3 bases left between them. This CDR3 is built from 13 residues. Germline V gene data show CDR1 as SGHDT and CDR2 as YYEEEE.

To note about this clone: At one end the junction does not follow the germline gene, possibly because of a read error. The CDR3 protein is CSSSRGGDYSNQPQHF. The CDR3, as DNA: TGTTCCAGCAGCCGAGGGGGGGACTATAGCAATCAGCCCCAGCATTTT. The chain joins TRBV7-9 to TRBJ1-5; tentative D call: TRBD1 (6 bases). Germline CDR1 reads SEHNR; CDR2 reads FQNEAQ (reference sequence). This CDR3 is 16 amino acids long. The entire variable domain, with the rest obtained from reference TRBV7-9 and TRBJ1-5, is as follows: DTGVSQNPRHKITKRGQNVTFRCDPISEHNRLYWYRQTLGQGPEFLTYFQNEAQLEKSRLLSDRFSAERPKGSFSTLEIQRTEQGDSAMYLCSSSRGGDYSNQPQHFGDGTRLSIL.

This clone was seen more than once but under ten times. This sequence joins TRBV4-1 and TRBJ2-7, with 10 bases fitting TRBD2. The CDR3 runs to 14 residues. V lost 0 bases to trimming and J lost 7 bases; unmatched junction nucleotides: 3. CDR1 and CDR2 (germline): MGHRA, YSYEKL. The CDR3 loop is CASSQEGLAREQYF. The CDR3 nucleotides read TGCGCCAGCAGCCAAGAGGGACTAGCGCGGGAGCAGTACTTC.

This clone occurred a few times. The rearrangement uses TRBV18 and TRBJ2-1, with TRBD2 identical over 12 bases. Germline V lookup: CDR1 KGHSH, CDR2 LQKENI. The CDR3 has 17 residues. V trimming: 2 bases; J trimming: 4 bases; junction bases outside the gene matches: 6. The CDR3 DNA follows: TGTGCCAGCTCACCAACGCTAGCGGGAGGGACTTACAATGAGCAGTTCTTC. Amino acids: CASSPTLAGGTYNEQFF.